One sample yielded the 28 T cell receptor beta chains listed below, sequenced in a study of T cells in women clearing cervical HPV infection. TCRdb keeps only in-frame clones here, not all; method: immunoSEQ multiplex PCR. The specimen's table records 20,000 to 30,000 clones. The sequenced sample consisted of blood buffy coat. The receptors here all came from a woman between 18 and 75 years old with a cervical HPV16 infection that either progressed to CIN3+ or cleared (not recorded which).

With respect to this clone: Read coverage stops 3 residues before the CDR3 terminus; the germline J gene supplies the remainder. The J gene is TRBJ2-5, the V gene TRBV6-2 or TRBV6-3; the match to TRBD1 covers 7 bases. Germline V gene sequence: CDR1 MNHEY, CDR2 SVGEGT. J was trimmed by 5 bases and V by 7 bases; bases with no gene match: 7. This CDR3 contains 13 residues. The CDR3: CASTKGQRETQYF. The sequenced CDR3 bases are TGTGCCAGCACTAAGGGACAGAGGGAGACC.

As to this clone: Read coverage stops 3 residues before the CDR3 terminus; the germline J gene supplies the remainder. This chain joins TRBV7-9 and TRBJ1-2; 8 bases are a match to TRBD1. This CDR3 region has 13 residues. The germline V gene has CDR1 SEHNR and CDR2 FQNEAQ (reference sequence). CDR3 loop: CASSPRQGIGYTF. Incomplete CDR3 DNA: TGTGCCAGCAGCCCTAGACAGGGGATCGGC.

About this clone itself: Coverage ceases 3 residues before the CDR3 finishes, and the germline J gene fills in the end. The V and J genes are TRBV4-1 and TRBJ1-2; D uncertain. The V gene's germline CDR1 is MGHRA and CDR2 YSYEKL. The CDR3 is 15 amino acids. V was pared by 1 base and J by 4 bases, with 13 bases between. The CDR3 spells CASSQVSSGGYGYTF. The CDR3 DNA, read in part, is TGCGCCAGCAGCCAAGTATCCTCCGGCGGCTATGGC.

A word on this clone: The read ends 3 residues shy of where the CDR3 ends; the end is completed using the germline J gene. The V and J genes are TRBV6-1 and TRBJ2-7; D possibly corresponds to TRBD1 (6 bases). Germline lookup yields CDR1 MNHNS and CDR2 SASEGT. The CDR3 has 15 amino acids. Trimming removed 4 bases at V and 4 bases at J, with 17 bases between. CDR3 amino acids: CASSAVGTRPYEQYF. CDR3 DNA, as far as it was read: TGTGCCAGCAGTGCCGTAGGGACACGACCTTACGAG.

As regards this clone: Sequencing ends 3 residues short of the CDR3 end; the germline J gene provides the rest. This chain uses TRBV19 with TRBJ2-3, with 7 bases that match TRBD1. Germline lookup yields CDR1 LNHDA and CDR2 SQIVND (reference sequence). This CDR3 comprises 13 residues. The CDR3 bases that were read are TGTGCCAGCCGGGGACAGATCAATCAGCCG. The encoded protein is CASRGQINQP. The entire CDR3 protein reads CASRGQINQPQYF.

Of note for this clone: Read coverage stops 3 residues before the CDR3 terminus; the germline J gene supplies the remainder. The chain is built from TRBV18 and TRBJ2-4; TRBD1 matches 8 bases. The CDR3 is made up of 19 amino acids. Germline CDR1 is KGHSH and CDR2 is LQKENI. V gave up 6 bases and J gave up 6 bases; unmatched junction bases: 22. CDR3 protein: CASSPSTGQGCLTGNIQYF. CDR3 DNA (partial): TGTGCCAGCTCCCCGTCTACCGGACAGGGCTGTTTGACGGGAAACATT.

Points on this clone: The read stops 3 residues short of the end of the CDR3; the missing end is completed from the germline J gene. The rearrangement uses TRBV11-2 and TRBJ1-2; 8 bases align to TRBD1. The CDR3 extends over 14 amino acids. After removal of 3 bases from V and 6 bases from J, the junction contained 6 bases not matched to a gene. Germline loops: CDR1 SGHAT, CDR2 FQNNGV. CDR3 region: CASSLTGEVDGYTF. Partial CDR3 DNA: TGTGCCAGCAGCTTGACAGGGGAGGTCGATGGC.

A word on this clone: The CDR3 end is not reached by the read, which stops 3 residues before it; the germline J gene fills it in. The J gene is TRBJ2-1, the V gene TRBV5-3; 7 nucleotides line up with TRBD2. TRBV5-3 is designated an ORF whose function remains uncertain. J was trimmed by 0 bases and V by 1 base; bases with no gene match: 1. This CDR3 has 15 residues. Incomplete CDR3 DNA: TGTGCCAGAAGCTTGCGGGGGGTCTCCTACAATGAG. Translating gives CARSLRGVSYNE. The entire CDR3 protein is CARSLRGVSYNEQFF.

Comment on this clone: The read ends 3 residues early relative to the CDR3; the germline J gene fills the gap. The chain is built from TRBV5-1 and TRBJ2-7; 7 positions match TRBD1. The CDR3 totals 14 residues. With V trimmed by 4 bases and J by 1 base, 5 bases remained unmatched. From germline, CDR1 is SGHRS and CDR2 YFSETQ. The CDR3 is CASSATGLSYEQYF. The DNA read from the CDR3 is TGCGCCAGCAGCGCGACAGGGCTATCCTACGAG.

In the case of this clone: The CDR3 end falls 3 residues outside the read, so it is completed with the germline J gene. The chain carries TRBV20-1 and TRBJ2-1, with TRBD2 matching 9 bases. CDR1 is DFQATT and CDR2 is SNEGSKA in the germline V gene (reference sequence). The CDR3 runs 16 residues. Losses at the gene ends were 4 bases for V and 7 bases for J; bases not matched to a gene: 14. The CDR3 bases that were read are TGCAGTGCTACCCGACAGACTAGCGGAGACCCTAATGAG. Translating gives CSATRQTSGDPNE. The entire CDR3 protein is CSATRQTSGDPNEQFF.

Comments on this clone: The read ends 3 residues early relative to the CDR3; the germline J gene fills the gap. The chain employs TRBV6-1 and TRBJ2-1; TRBD2 aligns across 11 bases. The CDR3 has 16 residues. Germline CDR1 and CDR2: MNHNS and SASEGT. After removal of 3 bases from V and 6 bases from J, the junction contained 7 bases not matched to a gene. The CDR3 sequence: CASSETVAGGSNEQFF. Incomplete CDR3 DNA: TGTGCCAGCAGTGAGACCGTAGCGGGGGGGAGCAATGAG.

With regard to this clone: The read finishes 3 residues shy of the CDR3 end, and the germline J gene is used to complete it. This chain links TRBV18 with TRBJ2-2; 10 bases fit TRBD1. This CDR3 spans 15 amino acids. The germline gives CDR1 KGHSH, CDR2 LQKENI. This CDR3 reads CASSPRDRGDEKLFF. Incomplete CDR3 DNA: TGTGCCAGCTCACCACGGGACAGGGGAGATGAAAAG. The whole variable domain, filled in from reference TRBV18 and TRBJ2-2, reads NAGVMQNPRHLVRRRGQEARLRCSPMKGHSHVYWYRQLPEEGLKFMVYLQKENIIDESGMPKERFSAEFPKEGPSILRIQQVVRGDSAAYFCASSPRDRGDEKLFFGEGSRLTVL.

About this clone: The sequence runs out 3 residues before the end of the CDR3; the remainder is reconstructed from the germline J gene. J is TRBJ2-7 and V is TRBV12-3 or TRBV12-4; D is possibly TRBD1 (6 bases). V shed 7 bases and J shed 1 base, with 14 bases lying between them. The CDR3 has 14 amino acids. The CDR3 sequence: CASKKNRASYEQYF. Incomplete CDR3 DNA: TGTGCCAGCAAAAAAAACAGGGCGTCCTACGAG.

Comments on this clone: Read sequence stops 3 residues before the CDR3 end, and the germline J gene provides the missing end. The chain has TRBV19 and TRBJ1-5, with D maybe TRBD1 (6 bases). Looked up from germline, CDR1 is LNHDA and CDR2 is SQIVND (reference sequence). V was cut by 5 bases and J by 7 bases, with 27 bases left in between. There are 18 residues in the CDR3. Here the CDR3 reads CASSVWGGARWDGQPQHF. Partial CDR3 DNA: TGTGCCAGTAGTGTCTGGGGGGGGGCGCGATGGGATGGGCAGCCC.

A remark on this clone: The CDR3 end is not reached by the read, which stops 3 residues before it; the germline J gene fills it in. The chain uses TRBV7-6 and TRBJ1-1; D not certain. The germline V gene encodes CDR1 SGHVS and CDR2 FNYEAQ. V lost 1 base and J lost 1, with 4 bases in between. The CDR3 runs to 13 residues. This CDR3 reads CASSLDRNTEAFF. The DNA read from the CDR3 is TGTGCCAGCAGCTTAGACAGGAACACTGAA.

As for this clone: The missing CDR3 end, 3 residues past where the read stops, is filled in from the germline J gene. The rearrangement links TRBV2 to TRBJ2-5; maybe TRBD2 (7 bases). This CDR3 spans 16 amino acids. Per the germline V gene, CDR1 is SNHLY and CDR2 is FYNNEI. Deletions cut 6 bases from V and 1 base from J, with 18 bases between. The sequenced part of the CDR3 DNA is TGTGCCAGCAGAAAAACAGGGAGGGCTGGCCAAGAGACC. Translating gives CASRKTGRAGQET. The whole CDR3 protein reads CASRKTGRAGQETQYF.

A remark on this clone: Read coverage stops 3 residues before the CDR3 terminus; the germline J gene supplies the remainder. The chain links TRBV5-6 to TRBJ1-2; no firm D call. The CDR3 length is 13 residues. V gave up 4 bases and J gave up 1 base, with 8 bases separating them. Germline V gene data show CDR1 as SGHDT and CDR2 as YYEEEE. CDR3 sequence: CASSPGGNYGYTF. The sequenced part of the CDR3 DNA is TGTGCCAGCAGCCCCGGCGGTAACTATGGC.

Details on this clone: The read falls 3 residues short of the CDR3 end, and the missing part is taken from the germline J gene. V and J are TRBV9 and TRBJ2-4; D is ambiguous. V was cut by 3 bases and J by 2 bases, with 15 bases left in between. The length of the CDR3 is 16 residues. From germline, CDR1 is SGDLS and CDR2 YYNGEE. The CDR3: CASSEPPIGPKNIQYF. The DNA read from the CDR3 is TGTGCCAGCAGCGAGCCCCCAATAGGGCCCAAAAACATT.

About this clone itself: The read halts 3 residues ahead of the CDR3 end, with the missing end drawn from the germline J gene. The chain has TRBV19 and TRBJ2-2; D is possibly TRBD2 (5 bases). This CDR3 has 15 residues. Germline CDR1 reads LNHDA; CDR2 reads SQIVND (reference sequence). The CDR3 DNA, read in part, is TGTGCCAGTAGTATCATCGCGAGGGTGAGATCACCG. Protein sequence: CASSIIARVRSP. The whole CDR3 is CASSIIARVRSPLFF.

CDR3 DNA (partial): TGTGCCAGCAGCGGGGGACAGCGTGACCGAGGGGGC. It codes for CASSGGQRDRGG. The entire CDR3 is CASSGGQRDRGGYTF. V usage is TRBV7-9 and J usage is TRBJ1-2, with 7 bases identical to TRBD1. The CDR3 end lies 3 residues beyond the end of the read and is filled in from the germline J gene. The CDR3 runs 15 residues. Germline V CDR1 and CDR2: SEHNR, FQNEAQ (reference sequence).

Points on this clone: The CDR3 end is not reached by the read, which stops 3 residues before it; the germline J gene fills it in. The rearrangement joins TRBV20-1 to TRBJ2-1; the D gene is possibly TRBD1 (7 bases). V gave up 5 bases and J gave up 4 bases, with 15 bases separating them. Germline V CDR1 and CDR2: DFQATT, SNEGSKA (reference sequence). The CDR3 runs 14 residues. Partial CDR3 DNA: TGCAGTGCTCCAGATCAGGGGGGTTACAATGAG. This encodes CSAPDQGGYNE. The CDR3 as a whole reads CSAPDQGGYNEQFF.

Points on this clone: The CDR3 end lies 3 residues beyond the end of the read and is filled in from the germline J gene. The chain is built from TRBV5-5 and TRBJ1-1; D is ambiguous. This CDR3 is 14 amino acids long. Trimming removed 7 bases at V and 3 bases at J, with 16 bases between. In germline, CDR1 is SGHKS, CDR2 YYEKEE (reference sequence). The part of the CDR3 DNA that was read is TGTGCCAGCGGTCGGGGTCCCATGGACACTGAA. The encoded protein is CASGRGPMDTE. Given in full, the CDR3 is CASGRGPMDTEAFF.

A note on this clone: The read finishes 3 residues shy of the CDR3 end, and the germline J gene is used to complete it. The chain carries TRBV7-9 and TRBJ2-4; tentative D call: TRBD1 (6 bases). Germline V CDR1 and CDR2: SEHNR, FQNEAQ (reference sequence). The CDR3 has 12 residues. The CDR3: CASSLAIRGQYF. The sequenced part of the CDR3 DNA is TGTGCCAGCAGCTTAGCAATCAGGGGT.

Comments on this clone: Read coverage stops 3 residues before the CDR3 terminus; the germline J gene supplies the remainder. The rearrangement uses TRBV19 and TRBJ2-7; TRBD1 matches at 7 bases. V dropped 3 bases and J dropped 1; count of bases not matched to a gene: 6. CDR1 LNHDA and CDR2 SQIVND come from the germline V gene (reference sequence). The CDR3 spans 15 residues. The CDR3 loop is CASSILRQGSYEQYF. The CDR3 bases that were read are TGTGCCAGTAGTATCCTCCGACAGGGATCCTACGAG.

Concerning this clone itself: With the read ending 3 residues before the CDR3 end, the germline J gene is used to fill in that end. The chain is built from TRBV23-1 and TRBJ2-5; 9 nucleotides match TRBD2. TRBV23-1 is filed as an ORF, its function uncertain. The CDR3 length is 14 residues. Trimming at V came to 2 bases and at J to 5 bases, leaving 3 bases not matched to a gene. CDR3 loop: CASSQAGGVETQYF. The CDR3 DNA, read in part, is TGCGCCAGCAGTCAAGCGGGGGGGGTGGAGACC.

Points on this clone: The CDR3 end lies 3 residues beyond the end of the read and is filled in from the germline J gene. The chain recombines TRBV10-3 with TRBJ1-2; D possibly corresponds to TRBD1 (6 bases). The CDR3 is made up of 13 amino acids. Germline V CDR1 and CDR2: ENHRY, SYGVKD. Trimming cost V 11 bases and J 5 bases, with 18 bases left between them. Partial CDR3 DNA: TGTGCCTCCAAACAGGGAGTTGAGTATGGC. Its translation: CASKQGVEYG. The CDR3, in full, reads CASKQGVEYGYTF.

As for this clone: The CDR3 end lies 3 residues beyond the end of the read and is filled in from the germline J gene. V is TRBV19 and J is TRBJ2-1, with D possibly TRBD1 on 6 matching bases. The CDR3 length is 15 residues. V was clipped by 1 base and J by 2 bases, with 9 bases between them. Germline V gives CDR1 LNHDA, CDR2 SQIVND (reference sequence). The CDR3 protein is CASSIAQGPYNEQFF. Partial CDR3 DNA: TGTGCCAGTAGTATAGCACAGGGACCCTACAATGAG.

A remark on this clone: The observed sequence ends 3 residues before the CDR3 terminus, with the missing tail filled in from the germline J gene. The chain employs TRBV19 and TRBJ2-7; TRBD1 agrees at 10 bases. From germline, CDR1 is LNHDA and CDR2 SQIVND (reference sequence). The CDR3 runs 13 residues. V shed 5 bases and J 6 bases; nucleotides not matched to a gene: 4. The CDR3 DNA, read in part, is TGTGCCAGTAGTGAGGGACAGGGGATCGAG. The encoded protein is CASSEGQGIE. The full CDR3 reads CASSEGQGIEQYF.